The source of this T cell receptor beta chain is a study of T cell responses to AZD1222 COVID-19 vaccine. At the level of the study: Second-dose recipients at about 4 or about 12 weeks were treated as one pooled group. Regarding the study as a whole: Spike-specific TCR breadth and depth rose after two AZD1222 doses. Clonal diversity was possibly underestimated, and white British individuals and females predominated among donors.

Worth noting for this clone: What it binds is unknown.

This table comes from immunoSEQ multiplex PCR, and its TCRdb copy is limited to in-frame clones, with some not included. Here the sample spans 100,000 to 150,000 clones, approximately 83% being singletons. The CDR3 covers 13 residues. The V and J ends lost 0 bases and 9 bases respectively, with 9 bases between them. The germline V gene has CDR1 SGDLS and CDR2 YYNGEE. The starting material was peripheral blood, obtained on day 0 of AZD1222 vaccination. The clonotype comes from an adult in good health. This chain links TRBV9 with TRBJ2-2, with no clear D. The CDR3 region is CASSVDLARELFF. The CDR3 DNA sequence: TGTGCCAGCAGCGTAGATCTGGCCCGGGAGCTGTTTTTT.